This T cell receptor (beta chain) was identified in a study of T cell responses to AZD1222 COVID-19 vaccine. Study-level findings and limits: Breadth and depth of Spike-specific TCRs rose after two AZD1222 doses. In a largely white British group with more females than males, clonal diversity was possibly underestimated. Just a handful of AZD1222 recipients were seropositive at baseline.

This CDR3 is 17 amino acids long. CDR1 WSHSY and CDR2 SAAADI come from the germline V gene. V lost 3 bases, J lost 8 bases, and 17 bases stayed unmatched. Using immunoSEQ multiplex PCR, the repertoire was profiled, and TCRdb retains in-frame clones only, with some absent. Among approximately 140,000 clones listed, about 93% were seen once. On this clone itself: Its antigen is not identified.

This sample comprised peripheral blood, obtained on day 0 of AZD1222 vaccination. The source is an adult in good health. V and J are TRBV10-2 and TRBJ1-2; TRBD1 aligns across 8 bases. For the CDR3, the DNA is TGCGCCAGCAGTGATACCGGGACAGGCTATATCGGGGACGGCTACACCTTC. Its translation is CASSDTGTGYIGDGYTF.